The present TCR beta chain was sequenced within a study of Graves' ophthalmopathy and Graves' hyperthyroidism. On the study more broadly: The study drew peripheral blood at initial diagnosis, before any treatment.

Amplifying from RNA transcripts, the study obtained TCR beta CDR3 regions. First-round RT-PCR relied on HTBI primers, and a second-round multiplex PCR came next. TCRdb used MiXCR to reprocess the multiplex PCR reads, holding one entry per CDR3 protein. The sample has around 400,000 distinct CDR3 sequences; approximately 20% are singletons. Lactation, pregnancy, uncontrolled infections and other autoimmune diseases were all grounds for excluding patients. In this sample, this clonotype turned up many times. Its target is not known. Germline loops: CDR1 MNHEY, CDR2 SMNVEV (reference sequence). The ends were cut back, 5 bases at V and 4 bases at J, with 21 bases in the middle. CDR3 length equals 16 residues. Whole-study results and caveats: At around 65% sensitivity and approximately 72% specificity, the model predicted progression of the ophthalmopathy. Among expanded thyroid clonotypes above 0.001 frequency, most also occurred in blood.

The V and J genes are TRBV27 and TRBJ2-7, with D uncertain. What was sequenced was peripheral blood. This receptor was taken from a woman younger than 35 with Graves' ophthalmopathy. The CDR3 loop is CASSPNWSQGNYEQYF. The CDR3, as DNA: TGTGCCAGCAGTCCTAACTGGTCACAAGGGAATTACGAGCAGTACTTC.